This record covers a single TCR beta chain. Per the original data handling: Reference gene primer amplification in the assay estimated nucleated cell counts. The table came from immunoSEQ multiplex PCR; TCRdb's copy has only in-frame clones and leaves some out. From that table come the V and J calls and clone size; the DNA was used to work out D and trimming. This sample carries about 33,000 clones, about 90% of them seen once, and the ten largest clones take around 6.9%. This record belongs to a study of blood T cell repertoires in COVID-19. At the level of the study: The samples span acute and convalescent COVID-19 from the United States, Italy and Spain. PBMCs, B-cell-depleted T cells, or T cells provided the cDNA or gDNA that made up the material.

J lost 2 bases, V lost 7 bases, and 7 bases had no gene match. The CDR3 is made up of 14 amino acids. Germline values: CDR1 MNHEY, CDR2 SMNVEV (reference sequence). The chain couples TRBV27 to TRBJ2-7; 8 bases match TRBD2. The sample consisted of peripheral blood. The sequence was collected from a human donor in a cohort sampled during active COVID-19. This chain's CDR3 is CASTTGTSPYEQYF. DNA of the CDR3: TGTGCCAGCACTACCGGGACTAGTCCCTACGAGCAGTACTTC.